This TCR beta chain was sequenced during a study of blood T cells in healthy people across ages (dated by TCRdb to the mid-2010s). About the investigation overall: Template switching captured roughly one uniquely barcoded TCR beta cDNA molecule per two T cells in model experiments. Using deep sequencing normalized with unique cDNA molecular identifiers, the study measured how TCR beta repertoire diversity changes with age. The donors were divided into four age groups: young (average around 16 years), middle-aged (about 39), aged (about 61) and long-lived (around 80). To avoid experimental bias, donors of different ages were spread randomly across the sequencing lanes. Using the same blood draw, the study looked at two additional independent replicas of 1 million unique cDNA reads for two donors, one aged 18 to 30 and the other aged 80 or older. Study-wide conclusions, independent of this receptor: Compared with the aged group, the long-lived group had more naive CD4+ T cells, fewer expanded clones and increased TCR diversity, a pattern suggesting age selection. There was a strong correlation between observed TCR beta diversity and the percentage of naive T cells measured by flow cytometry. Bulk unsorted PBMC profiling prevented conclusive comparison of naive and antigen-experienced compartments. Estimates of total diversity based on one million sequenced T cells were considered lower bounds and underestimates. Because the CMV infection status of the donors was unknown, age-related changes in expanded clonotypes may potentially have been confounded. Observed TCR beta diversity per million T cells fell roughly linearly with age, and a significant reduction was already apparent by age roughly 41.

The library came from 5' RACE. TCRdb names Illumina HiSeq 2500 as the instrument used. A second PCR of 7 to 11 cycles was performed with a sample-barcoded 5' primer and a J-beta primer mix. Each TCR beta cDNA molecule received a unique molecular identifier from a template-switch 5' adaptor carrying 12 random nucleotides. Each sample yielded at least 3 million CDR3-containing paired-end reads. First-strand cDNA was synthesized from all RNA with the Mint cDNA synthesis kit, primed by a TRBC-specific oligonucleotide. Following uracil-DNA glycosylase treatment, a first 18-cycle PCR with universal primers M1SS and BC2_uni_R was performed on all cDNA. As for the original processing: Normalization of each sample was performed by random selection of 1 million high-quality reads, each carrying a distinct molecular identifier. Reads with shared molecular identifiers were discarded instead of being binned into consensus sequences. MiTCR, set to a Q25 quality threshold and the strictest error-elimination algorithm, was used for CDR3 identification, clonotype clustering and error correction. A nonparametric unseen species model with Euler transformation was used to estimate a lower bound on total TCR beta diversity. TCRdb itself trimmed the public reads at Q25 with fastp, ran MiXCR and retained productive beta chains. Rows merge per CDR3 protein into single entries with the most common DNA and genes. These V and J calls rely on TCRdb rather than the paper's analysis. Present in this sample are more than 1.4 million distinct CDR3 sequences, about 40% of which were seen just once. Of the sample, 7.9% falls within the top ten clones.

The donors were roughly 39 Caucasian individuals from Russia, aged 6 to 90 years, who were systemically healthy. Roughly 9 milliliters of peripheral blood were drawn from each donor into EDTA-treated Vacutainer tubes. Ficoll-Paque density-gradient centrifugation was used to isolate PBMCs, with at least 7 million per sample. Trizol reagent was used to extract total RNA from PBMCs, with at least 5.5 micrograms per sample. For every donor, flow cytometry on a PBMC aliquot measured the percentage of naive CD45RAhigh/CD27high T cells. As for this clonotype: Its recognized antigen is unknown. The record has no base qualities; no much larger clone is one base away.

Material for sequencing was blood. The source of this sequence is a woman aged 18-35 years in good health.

The DNA is TGTGCCAGCAGCCTGACTAGCAGAGTCTCCTTATACAATGAGCAGTTCTTC. Protein translation: CASSLTSRVSLYNEQFF. Here the chain combines TRBV7-6 and TRBJ2-1; 7 nucleotides in the junction match TRBD2. The germline V gene yields SGHVS for CDR1 and FNYEAQ for CDR2. From its cysteine to its phenylalanine, the CDR3 spans 17 amino acids. Only CDR3 DNA remains: 51 bases, in frame from the first base. After removal of 5 bases from V and 4 bases from J, the junction retains 14 bases not matched to a gene.